This T cell receptor beta chain originates from a study of OX40 agonist ivuxolimab in advanced cancers. Assay used: immunoSEQ multiplex PCR; TCRdb lists only in-frame clones, some missing. The table lists fewer than 20,000 clones, approximately 82% of them singletons. Germline loops: CDR1 PRHDT, CDR2 FYEKMQ (reference sequence). This CDR3 contains 15 residues. Trimming removed 1 base at V and 8 bases at J, with 15 bases between. The V and J genes are TRBV13 and TRBJ2-1, with D perhaps TRBD2 (6 bases). This clonotype was obtained from an adult with an advanced solid tumor such as melanoma, head and neck, liver or kidney cancer. Sample: CD4+ or CD8+ T cells sorted from blood, taken in a trial of the OX40 agonist ivuxolimab. The CDR3 sequence is CASSLAGERYHEQFF. The CDR3 nucleotides are TGTGCCAGCAGCTTAGCGGGAGAAAGGTACCATGAGCAGTTCTTC.